These 4 T cell receptor beta chains were sequenced from one sample in a study of read filtering for tumor transcriptome and immune sequencing. This library used around 400 ng RNA and molecular barcoded adaptors spanning alpha/delta and beta/gamma chains. One entry per CDR3 protein, called by TCRdb with MiXCR from the reads. This repertoire shows tens of thousands of distinct CDR3 sequences, about 21% found once; its top ten account for over 13%. Material: a population of CD138-negative cells sorted from bone marrow. These TCRs come from a donor at least 40 years old with multiple myeloma.

This clonotype was counted ten times or more. The chain carries TRBV14 and TRBJ1-5, with D perhaps matching TRBD1 (6 bases). CDR1 and CDR2 (germline): SGHDN, FVKESK. V shed 3 bases and J shed 1 base, with 7 bases lying between them. This CDR3 spans 14 amino acids. The CDR3 spells CASSHGGSNQPQHF. DNA for the CDR3: TGTGCCAGCAGCCACGGGGGCAGCAATCAGCCCCAGCATTTT.

This clonotype has ten or more counts. This chain connects TRBV11-2 to TRBJ2-7; TRBD1 agrees at 7 bases. After removal of 3 bases from V and 3 bases from J, the junction contained 14 bases not matched to a gene. Germline values: CDR1 SGHAT, CDR2 FQNNGV. The CDR3 is made up of 17 amino acids. CDR3 DNA sequence: TGTGCCAGCAGCTTGGAACCGCCCGGACAGGCCTTCTACGAGCAGTACTTC. Translated, it gives CASSLEPPGQAFYEQYF. The whole variable domain, filled in from reference TRBV11-2 and TRBJ2-7, reads EAGVAQSPRYKIIEKRQSVAFWCNPISGHATLYWYQQILGQGPKLLIQFQNNGVVDDSQLPKDRFSAERLKGVDSTLKIQPAKLEDSAVYLCASSLEPPGQAFYEQYFGPGTRLTVT.

This clonotype was seen repeatedly, ten times or more. The chain links TRBV3-1 to TRBJ2-2; 7 positions match TRBD2. Germline CDR1 LGHDT, CDR2 YNNKEL (reference sequence). J was trimmed by 3 bases and V by 3 bases; bases with no gene match: 7. The length of the CDR3 is 16 residues. CDR3 residues: CASSHTGTIDTGELFF. The DNA for the CDR3 is TGTGCCAGCAGCCACACCGGGACTATAGACACCGGGGAGCTGTTTTTT. Variable domain in full (rest from reference TRBV3-1 and TRBJ2-2): DTAVSQTPKYLVTQMGNDKSIKCEQNLGHDTMYWYKQDSKKFLKIMFSYNNKELIINETVPNRFSPKSPDKAHLNLHINSLELGDSAVYFCASSHTGTIDTGELFFGEGSRLTVL.

In this sample, this clonotype turned up many times. The V gene is TRBV27, the J gene TRBJ1-1; D remains unclear. Germline-derived CDR1 and CDR2 are MNHEY and SMNVEV (reference sequence). The V end lost 6 bases, the J end lost 11 bases, and 19 bases lay between the germline ends. The CDR3 is 13 amino acids. In DNA, the CDR3 is TGTGCCAGCAGATATTCGGGTGGAGGGAGCGCTTTCTTT. Amino acid sequence: CASRYSGGGSAFF.